Listed here are 18 T cell receptor beta chains from one sample, sequenced in a study of blood T cell repertoires in COVID-19. Assay: immunoSEQ multiplex PCR; the TCRdb copy retains only in-frame clones and omits some. The top ten clones hold 4.5% to 7% of a sample with around 210,000 clones, roughly 80% of them seen once. The sequenced sample was peripheral blood. The receptors stem from a woman in her 70s with acute or convalescent COVID-19.

This chain uses TRBV25-1 with TRBJ2-3; TRBD2 matches 12 bases. The CDR3 extends over 15 amino acids. V lost 5 bases, J lost 5 bases, and 5 bases stayed unmatched. Germline V gives CDR1 MGHDK, CDR2 SYGVNS. The CDR3 DNA reads as TGTGCCAGCAGTCCCCCGGGACTAGCGGGAGATACGCAGTATTTT. Translated, it gives CASSPPGLAGDTQYF.

V and J are TRBV10-2 and TRBJ2-2; 7 bases are a match to TRBD2. In germline, CDR1 is WSHSY, CDR2 SAAADI. The CDR3 covers 17 residues. V was clipped by 6 bases and J by 3 bases; unmatched bases: 13. CDR3: CASRPLTGGGDTGELFF. DNA for the CDR3: TGCGCCAGCAGGCCCTTAACCGGTGGGGGGGACACCGGGGAGCTGTTTTTT.

The rearrangement joins TRBV28 to TRBJ2-1, with TRBD2 matching 8 bases. V shed 5 bases, J shed 0 bases, and the junction held 6 bases outside the gene matches. Germline values: CDR1 MDHEN, CDR2 SYDVKM. This CDR3 contains 16 residues. In DNA form, the CDR3 reads TGTGCCAGCAGTCTCCGGACTAGCCTCTCCTACAATGAGCAGTTCTTC. Residues: CASSLRTSLSYNEQFF. The entire variable domain, with the rest obtained from reference TRBV28 and TRBJ2-1, is as follows: DVKVTQSSRYLVKRTGEKVFLECVQDMDHENMFWYRQDPGLGLRLIYFSYDVKMKEKGDIPEGYSVSREKKERFSLILESASTNQTSMYLCASSLRTSLSYNEQFFGPGTRLTVL.

The J gene is TRBJ1-6, the V gene TRBV28; a weak D match, TRBD1 (6 bases). This CDR3 spans 15 amino acids. Trimming removed 6 bases at V and 7 bases at J, with 16 bases between. Germline V gene lookup returns CDR1 MDHEN and CDR2 SYDVKM. CDR3 amino acids: CASSPRGVGNSPLHF. In DNA form, the CDR3 reads TGTGCCAGCAGCCCCAGGGGAGTAGGAAATTCACCCCTCCACTTT.

The chain uses TRBV2 and TRBJ2-1; D is ambiguous. This CDR3 region has 16 residues. Per the germline V gene, CDR1 is SNHLY and CDR2 is FYNNEI. V was shortened by 7 bases and J by 3 bases, with 19 bases between the two germline ends. CDR3 in DNA: TGTGCCAGCACCCGAGTGTTGGGCGCCGTCTACAATGAGCAGTTCTTC. It codes for CASTRVLGAVYNEQFF.

In its sample, this clone was seen once. The chain is built from TRBV3-1 (or the pseudogene TRBV3-2) and TRBJ2-1, with D tentatively TRBD2 (5 bases). Trimming removed 5 bases from V and 8 bases from J, with 13 bases in between. The length of the CDR3 is 13 residues. Looked up from germline, CDR1 is LGHDT and CDR2 is YNNKEL (reference sequence). The CDR3 loop is CASSKRGGDEQFF. CDR3 sequence (DNA): TGTGCCAGCAGCAAAAGAGGAGGCGATGAGCAGTTCTTC.

This clone showed up just once. The gene calls are TRBV10-3 and TRBJ2-1; TRBD2 agrees at 14 bases. Germline-derived CDR1 and CDR2 are ENHRY and SYGVKD. The CDR3 is 15 amino acids. Unmatched junction bases numbered 6, after V lost 6 bases and J lost 8 bases. The CDR3 DNA follows: TGTGCCATCAGGCCGGGACTAGCGGGAGTGGATGAGCAGTTCTTC. As protein: CAIRPGLAGVDEQFF.

The genes are TRBV12-3 or TRBV12-4 and TRBJ2-1; the D is unclear. V lost 2 bases and J 15 bases, leaving 17 bases between the germline ends. The CDR3 is 13 residues long. The chain's CDR3 is CASSLPGLLVPFF. The CDR3 DNA is TGTGCCAGCAGTTTACCTGGCCTGCTCGTCCCGTTCTTC.

The rearrangement uses TRBV5-1 and TRBJ2-5; 7 bases fit TRBD1. The CDR3 is 13 amino acids. The junction had 5 bases not matched to a gene; V was cut back by 5 bases and J by 4 bases. CDR1 is SGHRS and CDR2 is YFSETQ in the germline V gene. The CDR3 protein is CASSLGGGETQYF. CDR3 coding DNA: TGCGCCAGCAGTCTAGGGGGCGGAGAGACCCAGTACTTC.

This clone came up a few times. This chain uses TRBV6-1 with TRBJ2-1; possible D gene TRBD2, 6 bases. Per the germline V gene, CDR1 is MNHNS and CDR2 is SASEGT. The length of the CDR3 is 12 residues. Trimming stripped 3 bases from V and 10 bases from J, with 10 bases between. The CDR3 protein is CASSDGTWEQFF. CDR3 bases: TGTGCCAGCAGTGACGGGACTTGGGAGCAGTTCTTC.

This chain uses TRBV11-3 with TRBJ2-1; D perhaps matches TRBD2 (6 bases). The CDR3 covers 14 residues. Germline CDR1 is SGHNT and CDR2 is YENEEA. V was clipped by 3 bases and J by 5 bases, with 11 bases between them. CDR3 DNA sequence: TGTGCCAGCAGCTTTAGGGGAGGTGACAATGAGCAGTTCTTC. It codes for CASSFRGGDNEQFF.

J is TRBJ1-5 and V is TRBV19; TRBD1 matches 7 bases. Germline assignment: CDR1 LNHDA and CDR2 SQIVND (reference sequence). V shed 6 bases, J shed 2 bases, and the junction held 10 bases outside the gene matches. The CDR3 consists of 16 residues. The CDR3 loop reads CASSPRTGEGNQPQHF. CDR3 DNA: TGTGCCAGTAGCCCCCGTACAGGGGAGGGCAATCAGCCCCAGCATTTT.

The chain uses TRBV29-1 and TRBJ1-2; 7 bases are shared with TRBD1. The CDR3 has 14 amino acids. V lost 0 bases and J lost 6; bases outside the gene matches: 7. Germline CDR1 is SQVTM and CDR2 is ANQGSEA. Here the CDR3 reads CSVEDPDRVDGYTF. The CDR3 nucleotides read TGCAGCGTTGAAGACCCCGACAGGGTGGATGGCTACACCTTC. Combining the CDR3 with reference TRBV29-1 and TRBJ1-2 gives the whole variable domain SAVISQKPSRDICQRGTSLTIQCQVDSQVTMMFWYRQQPGQSLTLIATANQGSEATYESGFVIDKFPISRPNLTFSTLTVSNMSPEDSSIYLCSVEDPDRVDGYTFGSGTRLTVV.

The chain carries TRBV3-1 (or the pseudogene TRBV3-2) and TRBJ1-2, with 9 bases fitting TRBD1. The CDR3 runs to 11 residues. Trimming at V came to 6 bases and at J to 8 bases, leaving 1 base not matched to a gene. CDR1 is LGHDT, CDR2 YNNKEL, per germline (reference sequence). The CDR3 is CASRQGAGYTF. DNA for the CDR3: TGTGCCAGCAGACAGGGGGCGGGCTACACCTTC.

This clone was recorded a few times. V gene TRBV28 combines with J gene TRBJ1-5; TRBD1 aligns across 11 bases. The junction had 3 bases not matched to a gene; V was cut back by 6 bases and J by 2 bases. The CDR3 is made up of 15 amino acids. The germline gives CDR1 MDHEN, CDR2 SYDVKM. CDR3 nucleotides: TGTGCCAGCAGCTTGGGACAGGGGGGCAATCAGCCCCAGCATTTT. Its translation is CASSLGQGGNQPQHF.

This sequence joins TRBV24-1 and TRBJ2-2, with D tentatively TRBD2 (6 bases). Trimming removed 6 bases at V and 5 bases at J, with 12 bases between. Germline-derived CDR1 and CDR2 are KGHDR and SFDVKD. This CDR3 has 14 residues. This CDR3 is CATSWGGTTGELFF. CDR3 DNA sequence: TGTGCCACCAGTTGGGGAGGAACAACCGGGGAGCTGTTTTTT.

J is TRBJ2-2 and V is TRBV11-3; a weak D match, TRBD1 (5 bases). The V end was cut by 5 bases, the J end by 3 bases, with 10 bases between. In germline, CDR1 is SGHNT, CDR2 YENEEA. CDR3 length: 14 residues. CDR3 bases: TGTGCCAGCAGCCCCCCAGGGTACACCGGGGAGCTGTTTTTT. Translation gives CASSPPGYTGELFF.

A note on this clone: Additional DNA sequences in this sample encode the identical CDR3. V gene TRBV29-1 combines with J gene TRBJ2-3; TRBD2 is a possible D gene (6 bases). The length of the CDR3 is 12 residues. Deletions cut 3 bases from V and 4 bases from J, with 8 bases between. Germline-derived CDR1 and CDR2 are SQVTM and ANQGSEA. CDR3 amino acids: CSVDGGADTQYF. Written as DNA, the CDR3 is TGCAGCGTTGACGGCGGGGCAGATACGCAGTATTTT.